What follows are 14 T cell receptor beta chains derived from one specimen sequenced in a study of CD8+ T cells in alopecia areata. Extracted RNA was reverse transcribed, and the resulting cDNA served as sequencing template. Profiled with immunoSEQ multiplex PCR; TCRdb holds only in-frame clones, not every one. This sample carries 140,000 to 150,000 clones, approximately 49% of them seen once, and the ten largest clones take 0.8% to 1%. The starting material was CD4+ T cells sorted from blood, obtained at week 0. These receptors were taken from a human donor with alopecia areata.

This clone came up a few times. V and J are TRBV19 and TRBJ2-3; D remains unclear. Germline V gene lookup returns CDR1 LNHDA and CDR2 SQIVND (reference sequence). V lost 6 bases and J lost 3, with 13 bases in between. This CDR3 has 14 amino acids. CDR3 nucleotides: TGTGCCAGTAGCGCTCAGGTCGTTACAGATACGCAGTATTTT. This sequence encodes CASSAQVVTDTQYF.

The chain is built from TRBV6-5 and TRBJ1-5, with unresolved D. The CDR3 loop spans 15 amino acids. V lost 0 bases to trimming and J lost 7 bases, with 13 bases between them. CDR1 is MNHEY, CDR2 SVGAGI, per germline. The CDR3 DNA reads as TGTGCCAGCAGTTACTCGAGGTTGGCAGCCCAGCCCCAGCATTTT. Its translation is CASSYSRLAAQPQHF.

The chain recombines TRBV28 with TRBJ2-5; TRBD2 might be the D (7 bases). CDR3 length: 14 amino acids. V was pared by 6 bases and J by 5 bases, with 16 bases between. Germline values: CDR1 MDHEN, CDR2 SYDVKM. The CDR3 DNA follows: TGTGCCAGCAGCAAACTAGCGAGGGGGGAGACCCAGTACTTC. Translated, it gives CASSKLARGETQYF.

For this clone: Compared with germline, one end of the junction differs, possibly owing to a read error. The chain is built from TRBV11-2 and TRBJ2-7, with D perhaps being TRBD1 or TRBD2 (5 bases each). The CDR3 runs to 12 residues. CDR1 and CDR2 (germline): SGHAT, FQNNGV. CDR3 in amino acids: CASSPPGIVGAF. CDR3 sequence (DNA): TGTGCCAGCAGCCCCCCCGGGATAGTAGGGGCCTTC.

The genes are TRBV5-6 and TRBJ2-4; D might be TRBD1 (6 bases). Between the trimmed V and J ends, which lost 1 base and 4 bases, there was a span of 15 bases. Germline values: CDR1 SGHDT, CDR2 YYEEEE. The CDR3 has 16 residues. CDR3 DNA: TGTGCCAGCAGCTTGAGGGCAGGGGTCGGGAAAAACATTCAGTACTTC. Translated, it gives CASSLRAGVGKNIQYF.

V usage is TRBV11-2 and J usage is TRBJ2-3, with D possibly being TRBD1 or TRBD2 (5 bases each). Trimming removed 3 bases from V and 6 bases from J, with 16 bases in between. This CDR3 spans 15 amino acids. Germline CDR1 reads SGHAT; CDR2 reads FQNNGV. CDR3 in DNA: TGTGCCAGCAGCTTTGGTCGGCTAGCAGGGGATACGCAGTATTTT. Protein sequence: CASSFGRLAGDTQYF.

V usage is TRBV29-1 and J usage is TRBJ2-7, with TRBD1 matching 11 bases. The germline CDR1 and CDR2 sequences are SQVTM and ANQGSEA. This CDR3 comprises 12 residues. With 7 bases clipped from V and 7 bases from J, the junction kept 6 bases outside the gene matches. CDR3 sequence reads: CSGGQGEREQYF. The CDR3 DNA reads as TGCAGCGGGGGACAGGGGGAAAGGGAGCAGTACTTC.

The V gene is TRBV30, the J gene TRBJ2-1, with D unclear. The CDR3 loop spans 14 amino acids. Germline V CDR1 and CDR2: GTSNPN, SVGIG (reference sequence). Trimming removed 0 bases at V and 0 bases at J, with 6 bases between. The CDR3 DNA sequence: TGTGCCTGGAGTGTCCGAATCTCCTACAATGAGCAGTTCTTC. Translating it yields CAWSVRISYNEQFF.

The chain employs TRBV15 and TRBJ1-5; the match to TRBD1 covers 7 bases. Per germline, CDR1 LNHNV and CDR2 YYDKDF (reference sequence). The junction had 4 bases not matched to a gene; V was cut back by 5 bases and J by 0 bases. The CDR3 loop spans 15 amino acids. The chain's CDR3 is CATSRGQNSNQPQHF. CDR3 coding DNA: TGTGCCACCAGCCGGGGACAGAATAGCAATCAGCCCCAGCATTTT. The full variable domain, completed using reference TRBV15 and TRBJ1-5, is DAMVIQNPRYQVTQFGKPVTLSCSQTLNHNVMYWYQQKSSQAPKLLFHYYDKDFNNEADTPDNFQSRRPNTSFCFLDIRSPGLGDTAMYLCATSRGQNSNQPQHFGDGTRLSIL.

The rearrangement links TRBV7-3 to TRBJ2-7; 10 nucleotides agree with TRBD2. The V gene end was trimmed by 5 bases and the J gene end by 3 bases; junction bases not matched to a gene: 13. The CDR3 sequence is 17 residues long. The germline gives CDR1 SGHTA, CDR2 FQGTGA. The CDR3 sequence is CASSPQASSGGFYEQYF. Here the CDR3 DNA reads TGTGCCAGCAGCCCGCAGGCGTCTAGCGGGGGATTCTACGAGCAGTACTTC.

The CDR3 protein is CSVESGSEAFF. DNA for the CDR3: TGCAGCGTTGAGAGTGGGTCTGAAGCTTTCTTT. The rearrangement links TRBV29-1 to TRBJ1-1; D not resolved. The V end was cut by 3 bases, the J end by 6 bases, with 8 bases between. The CDR3 runs 11 residues. Germline values: CDR1 SQVTM, CDR2 ANQGSEA.

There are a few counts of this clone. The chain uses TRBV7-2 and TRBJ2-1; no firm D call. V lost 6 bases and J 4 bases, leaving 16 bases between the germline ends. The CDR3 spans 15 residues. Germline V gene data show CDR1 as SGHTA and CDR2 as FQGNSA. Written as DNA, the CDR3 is TGTGCCAGCAGTCCTCGGACGGCCCGGTACAATGAGCAGTTCTTC. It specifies CASSPRTARYNEQFF.

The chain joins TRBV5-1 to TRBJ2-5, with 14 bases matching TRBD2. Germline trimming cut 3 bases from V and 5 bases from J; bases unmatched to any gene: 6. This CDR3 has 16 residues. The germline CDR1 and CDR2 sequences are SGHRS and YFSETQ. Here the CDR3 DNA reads TGCGCCAGCAGCTCCGGGACTAGCGGGAGTTATGAGACCCAGTACTTC. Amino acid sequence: CASSSGTSGSYETQYF.

The CDR3 spells CASREAGGSPETQYF. CDR3 nucleotides: TGTGCCAGCAGGGAGGCTGGCGGGAGTCCGGAGACCCAGTACTTC. The chain carries TRBV28 and TRBJ2-5, with 7 bases fitting TRBD2. Trimming at V came to 6 bases and at J to 5 bases, leaving 12 bases not matched to a gene. The CDR3 runs to 15 residues. The germline V gene encodes CDR1 MDHEN and CDR2 SYDVKM.